The clone carrying this T cell receptor beta chain was observed a few times. Antigen unknown. This sample is part of a study of Graves' ophthalmopathy and Graves' hyperthyroidism. The PBMCs used were ones drawn from less than 12 ml of fresh peripheral blood. This CDR3 has 14 amino acids. CDR1 MNHEY and CDR2 SVGAGI come from the germline V gene. V was trimmed by 2 bases and J by 3 bases, leaving 11 bases between them. Study conclusions and caveats: The majority of expanded thyroid clonotypes above 0.001 frequency also occurred in blood.

The sequenced template was RNA, covering the TCR beta CDR3 region. HTBI primers served in a first-round RT-PCR, which a second-round multiplex PCR followed. TCRdb independently ran MiXCR on the multiplex PCR reads; one entry per CDR3 protein. Of 500,000 to 800,000 distinct CDR3 sequences listed, over 40% are singletons. This receptor was identified in an adult man with Graves' ophthalmopathy. The genes are TRBV6-5 and TRBJ2-7; D is uncertain. Sequencing was performed on peripheral blood. The CDR3, as DNA: TGTGCCAGCAGTTACAATGCAGGAGACTACGAGCAGTACTTC. Protein product: CASSYNAGDYEQYF.